The next 3 T cell receptor beta chains were all read from a single sample in a study of CD8+ T cells in alopecia areata. Treatment specified: oral pan-JAK inhibitor, 5-10 mg twice daily. Investigators isolated RNA and reverse transcribed it into cDNA to act as the sequencing template. Some clones are missing from TCRdb's copy, which holds only in-frame ones; the method was immunoSEQ multiplex PCR. This table has 250,000 to 300,000 clones, 58% appearing once. The sequencing used CD4+ T cells sorted from blood, collected at week 24, from a patient treated with tofacitinib. The origin of the receptors is a human donor with alopecia areata.

This sequence joins TRBV9 and TRBJ2-4; D not resolved. CDR3 size: 15 residues. V was cut by 0 bases and J by 0 bases, with 7 bases left in between. Germline V lookup: CDR1 SGDLS, CDR2 YYNGEE. CDR3 coding DNA: TGTGCCAGCAGCGTAGGTGAGATAGCCAAAAACATTCAGTACTTC. Translated, it gives CASSVGEIAKNIQYF. The full variable domain, its missing parts supplied by reference TRBV9 and TRBJ2-4, is DSGVTQTPKHLITATGQRVTLRCSPRSGDLSVYWYQQSLDQGLQFLIQYYNGEERAKGNILERFSAQQFPDLHSELNLSSLELGDSALYFCASSVGEIAKNIQYFGAGTRLSVL.

V and J are TRBV7-9 and TRBJ2-5, with D unclear. This CDR3 has 14 amino acids. V was pared by 5 bases and J by 7 bases, with 17 bases between. The germline V gene has CDR1 SEHNR and CDR2 FQNEAQ (reference sequence). The CDR3, as DNA: TGTGCCAGCAGCCGCGTCGGTAGTGAGTCGACCCAGTACTTC. Translating it yields CASSRVGSESTQYF.

This clone was observed a handful of times. This sample also contains other DNA sequences that code for the same CDR3. The chain uses TRBV29-1 and TRBJ1-2; possibly TRBD1 for D (6 bases). Germline loops: CDR1 SQVTM, CDR2 ANQGSEA. V was clipped by 4 bases and J by 1 base, with 13 bases between them. The CDR3 has 14 amino acids. The chain's CDR3 is CSVVGRGLNYGYTF. CDR3 DNA: TGCAGCGTTGTTGGCAGGGGTCTTAACTATGGCTACACCTTC.